This T cell receptor beta chain was identified in a study of blood T cell repertoires in COVID-19. Study as a whole: Donors in the United States, Italy and Spain gave samples during acute or convalescent COVID-19.

This clone was seen a few times. The CDR3 is 11 amino acids. Trimming took 4 bases from V and 7 from J, leaving 8 bases between them. Germline V gene data show CDR1 as SGHDT and CDR2 as YYEEEE. Assay: immunoSEQ multiplex PCR; the TCRdb copy retains only in-frame clones and omits some. In the table there are 70,000 or so clones, 65% to 85% of which are singletons. The material sequenced was peripheral blood. The chain uses TRBV5-6 and TRBJ1-2; D gene unclear. This receptor was taken from a man aged 60 to 75 with COVID-19, enrolled during active disease. For the CDR3, the DNA is TGTGCCAGCAGCCTGTCGGGTGGCTACACCTTC. Residues: CASSLSGGYTF.